The rows below give T cell receptor beta chains drawn from one sample of a study of response to subunit inactivated influenza vaccine. TCRdb re-called the RT-PCR reads with MiXCR, one entry per CDR3 protein. The sample consists of about 620,000 distinct CDR3 sequences, approximately 12% of them appearing once. Sample: PBMCs from blood, taken on the day of vaccination. The receptors stem from a man aged 45-65 years who received an inactivated influenza vaccine. Each CDR3 is given with its conserved first and last residue. Fields, in order: V gene, CDR3 length, clone size, J gene, D gene, CDR3 protein, CDR3 DNA. A D gene is named only where the DNA matches it firmly. For some rows the clone size is stated as once, few or many, or as a class when expanded; others skip it.

>TRBV7-9|14|many|TRBJ2-5|NA
CASSLQGRQETQYF
TGCGCCAGCAGTCTGCAGGGTCGCCAAGAGACCCAGTACTTC
>TRBV20-1|14|NA|TRBJ2-7|NA
CSARDTGPGYEQYF
TGCAGTGCTAGAGATACAGGCCCGGGGTACGAGCAGTACTTC
>TRBV6-2/TRBV6-3|13|NA|TRBJ2-7|TRBD2
CASRGTSGYEQDF
TGTGCCAGCAGAGGGACTAGCGGCTACGAGCAGGACTTC
>TRBV6-1|19|few|TRBJ1-4|NA
CASSGVYSRRFSPNEKLFF
TGTGCCAGCAGCGGGGTATACAGCAGGCGGTTTAGTCCTAATGAAAAACTGTTTTTT
>TRBV19|14|few|TRBJ1-1|TRBD1
CASSMGQTNTEAFF
TGTGCCAGTAGTATGGGACAGACGAACACTGAAGCTTTCTTT
>TRBV6-5|15|NA|TRBJ2-1|NA
CASSYRGISYNEQFF
TGTGCCAGCAGTTACAGGGGGATTTCCTACAATGAGCAGTTCTTC
>TRBV15|13|many|TRBJ2-5|TRBD2
CATSRDSGETQYF
TGTGCCACCAGCAGAGATAGCGGGGAGACCCAGTACTTC
>TRBV2|15|many|TRBJ1-5|TRBD1
CASTGQVVSDQPQHF
TGTGCCAGCACCGGACAGGTGGTGAGCGATCAGCCCCAGCATTTT
>TRBV4-1|15|NA|TRBJ2-3|NA
CASSQVTGWTDTQYF
TGCGCCAGCAGCCAAGTTACAGGGTGGACAGATACGCAGTATTTT
>TRBV7-2|13|NA|TRBJ2-6|NA
CASSRGGANVLTF
TGTGCCAGCAGCCGGGGGGGGGCCAACGTCCTGACTTTC
>TRBV12-3/TRBV12-4|18|NA|TRBJ2-2|TRBD2
CASSFGGWGGVNSLELFF
TGTGCCAGCAGTTTCGGTGGGTGGGGGGGGGTGAACTCACTGGAGCTGTTTTTT
>TRBV7-9|15|few|TRBJ2-7|TRBD1
CASSSGQGGTYEQYF
TGTGCCAGCAGCTCCGGACAGGGGGGAACCTACGAGCAGTACTTC
>TRBV10-2|13|NA|TRBJ2-7|NA
CASGGRASYEQYF
TGCGCCAGCGGGGGCCGAGCCTCCTACGAGCAGTACTTC
>TRBV29-1|14|few|TRBJ2-3|NA
CSVRQGASTDTQYF
TGCAGCGTTCGGCAGGGTGCTAGCACAGATACGCAGTATTTT
>TRBV28|12|few|TRBJ2-5|NA
CAEAGRSETQYF
TGTGCCGAGGCGGGCAGGAGCGAGACCCAGTACTTC
>TRBV9|13|many|TRBJ2-1|NA
CASSENRYNEQFF
TGTGCCAGCAGTGAGAACAGGTACAATGAGCAGTTCTTC
>TRBV29-1|13|NA|TRBJ2-3|NA
CSAQPGGGDTQYF
TGCAGCGCGCAGCCGGGGGGCGGAGATACGCAGTATTTT